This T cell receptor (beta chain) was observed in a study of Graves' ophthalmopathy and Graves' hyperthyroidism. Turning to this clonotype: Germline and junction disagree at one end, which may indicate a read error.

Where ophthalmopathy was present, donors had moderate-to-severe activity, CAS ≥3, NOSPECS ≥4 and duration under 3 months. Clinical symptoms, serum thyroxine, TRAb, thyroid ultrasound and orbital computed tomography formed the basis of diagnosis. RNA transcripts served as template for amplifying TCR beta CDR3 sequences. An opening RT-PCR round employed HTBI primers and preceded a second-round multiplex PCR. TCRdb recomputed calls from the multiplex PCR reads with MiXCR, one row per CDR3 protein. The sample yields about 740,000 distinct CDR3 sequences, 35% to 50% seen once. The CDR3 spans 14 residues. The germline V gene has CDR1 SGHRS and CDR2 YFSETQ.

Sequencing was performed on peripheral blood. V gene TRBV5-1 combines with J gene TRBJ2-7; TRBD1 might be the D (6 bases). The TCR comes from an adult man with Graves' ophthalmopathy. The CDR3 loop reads CASGRGVSAYEQYF. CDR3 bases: TGTGCCAGCGGCAGGGGTGTTTCGGCCTACGAGCAGTACTTC. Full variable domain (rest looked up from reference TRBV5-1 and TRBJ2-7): KAGVTQTPRYLIKTRGQQVTLSCSPISGHRSVSWYQQTPGQGLQFLFEYFSETQRNKGNFPGRFSGRQFSNSRSEMNVSTLELGDSALYLCASGRGVSAYEQYFGPGTRLTVT.